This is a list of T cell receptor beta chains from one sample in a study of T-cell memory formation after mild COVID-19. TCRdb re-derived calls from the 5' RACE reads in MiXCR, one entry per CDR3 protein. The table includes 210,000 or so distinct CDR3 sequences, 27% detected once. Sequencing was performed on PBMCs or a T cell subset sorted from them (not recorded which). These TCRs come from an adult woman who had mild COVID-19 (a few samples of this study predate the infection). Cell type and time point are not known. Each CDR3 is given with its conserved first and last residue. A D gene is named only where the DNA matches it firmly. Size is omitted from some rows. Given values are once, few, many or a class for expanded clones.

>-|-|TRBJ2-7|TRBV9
CASSPLPLVGGSYEQYF
TGTGCCAGCAGCCCACTACCTCTGGTGGGCGGCTCCTACGAGCAGTACTTC
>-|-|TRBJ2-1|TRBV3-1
CASSQDWRHSSSYNEQFF
TGTGCCAGCAGCCAAGATTGGAGACACTCAAGCTCCTACAATGAGCAGTTCTTC
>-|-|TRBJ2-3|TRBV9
CASSAGTSTSTDTQYF
TGTGCCAGCAGCGCCGGGACATCGACTAGCACAGATACGCAGTATTTT
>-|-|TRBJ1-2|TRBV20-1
CSARSYGYTF
TGCAGTGCTAGGAGTTATGGCTACACCTTC
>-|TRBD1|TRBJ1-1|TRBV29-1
CSVRTGGGTVNTEAFF
TGCAGCGTTCGGACGGGGGGCGGGACAGTGAACACTGAAGCTTTCTTT
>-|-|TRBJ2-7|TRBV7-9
CASSSSGTGLVGQYF
TGTGCCAGCAGCTCTAGCGGGACAGGGCTCGTCGGGCAGTACTTC
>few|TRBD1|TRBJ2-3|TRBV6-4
CASSNGQGSYDTQYF
TGTGCCAGCAGCAACGGACAGGGGTCTTACGATACGCAGTATTTT
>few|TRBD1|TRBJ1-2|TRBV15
CATSRDPKTGGNGYTF
TGTGCCACCAGCAGAGATCCCAAGACAGGGGGTAATGGCTACACCTTC
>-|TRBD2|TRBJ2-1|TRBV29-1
CSVEGGDSGDNEQFF
TGCAGCGTTGAAGGAGGGGATAGCGGGGACAATGAGCAGTTCTTC
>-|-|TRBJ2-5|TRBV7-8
CASSYAGPRKETQYF
TGTGCCAGCAGTTATGCCGGGCCTCGAAAAGAGACCCAGTACTTC
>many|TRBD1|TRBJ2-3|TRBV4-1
CASSSEDRVVGTQYF
TGCGCCAGCAGCAGCGAAGACAGGGTGGTGGGTACGCAGTATTTT
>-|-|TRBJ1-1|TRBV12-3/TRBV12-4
CASSFQTLTEAFF
TGTGCCAGCAGTTTCCAGACTTTAACTGAAGCTTTCTTT
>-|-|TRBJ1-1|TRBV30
CAWSLQGNTEAFF
TGTGCCTGGAGTCTTCAGGGGAACACTGAAGCTTTCTTT
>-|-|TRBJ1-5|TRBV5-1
CASSLDSRDQPQHF
TGCGCCAGCAGCCTAGACAGCCGGGATCAGCCCCAGCATTTT
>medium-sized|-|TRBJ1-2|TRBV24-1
CATSTTGTAAYGYTF
TGTGCCACCAGTACTACCGGCACCGCGGCCTATGGCTACACCTTC
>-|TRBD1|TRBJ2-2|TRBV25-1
CASSESGTVNTGELFF
TGTGCCAGCAGTGAGTCCGGGACAGTGAACACCGGGGAGCTGTTTTTT
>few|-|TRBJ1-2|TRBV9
CASSASASGTSLTYGYTF
TGTGCCAGCAGCGCCTCTGCTTCCGGGACTTCCTTGACCTATGGCTACACCTTC
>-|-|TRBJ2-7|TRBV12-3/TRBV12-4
CASSPDTYEQYF
TGTGCCAGCAGCCCTGACACGTACGAGCAGTACTTC
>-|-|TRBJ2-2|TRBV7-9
CASSVPDRRTGELFF
TGTGCCAGCAGCGTGCCGGACAGAAGGACCGGGGAGCTGTTTTTT
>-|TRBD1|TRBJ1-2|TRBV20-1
CSARKQGARGYTF
TGCAGTGCTAGAAAACAGGGGGCTCGAGGCTACACCTTC
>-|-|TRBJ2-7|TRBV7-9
CASSLGNGRDYEQYF
TGTGCCAGCAGCTTAGGAAACGGACGGGACTACGAGCAGTACTTC
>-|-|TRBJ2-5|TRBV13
CASSQLIETQYF
TGTGCCAGCAGCCAACTAATTGAGACCCAGTACTTC
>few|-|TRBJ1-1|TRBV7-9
CASSLPGGIEAFF
TGTGCCAGCAGCCTCCCTGGAGGGATTGAAGCTTTCTTT
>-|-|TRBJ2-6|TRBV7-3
CASSLWASKAPGANVLTF
TGTGCCAGCAGCTTATGGGCCTCAAAAGCCCCTGGGGCCAACGTCCTGACTTTC